In its sample, the clone carrying this TCR beta chain was seen many times. This record comes from a study of T cells in Graves' hyperthyroidism and ophthalmopathy. The TCR beta CDR3 regions underwent amplification using RNA transcripts as the source. HTBI primers drove first-round RT-PCR of the TCR CDR3. Via MiXCR, TCRdb re-called the multiplex PCR reads, giving one row per CDR3 protein. Of some 510,000 distinct CDR3 sequences listed, around 20% are singletons. V lost 4 bases to trimming and J lost 4 bases; unmatched junction nucleotides: 8. Germline CDR1 is SQVTM and CDR2 is ANQGSEA. CDR3 length: 14 residues.

Sequencing was carried out using blood. The chain links TRBV29-1 to TRBJ2-5; 8 nucleotides align to TRBD2. This TCR was sampled from a man aged 18 to 29 with Graves' hyperthyroidism. DNA for the CDR3: TGCAGCGTTGGGGTCGGGGGGGGAGGAGAGACCCAGTACTTC. Translated, it gives CSVGVGGGGETQYF.